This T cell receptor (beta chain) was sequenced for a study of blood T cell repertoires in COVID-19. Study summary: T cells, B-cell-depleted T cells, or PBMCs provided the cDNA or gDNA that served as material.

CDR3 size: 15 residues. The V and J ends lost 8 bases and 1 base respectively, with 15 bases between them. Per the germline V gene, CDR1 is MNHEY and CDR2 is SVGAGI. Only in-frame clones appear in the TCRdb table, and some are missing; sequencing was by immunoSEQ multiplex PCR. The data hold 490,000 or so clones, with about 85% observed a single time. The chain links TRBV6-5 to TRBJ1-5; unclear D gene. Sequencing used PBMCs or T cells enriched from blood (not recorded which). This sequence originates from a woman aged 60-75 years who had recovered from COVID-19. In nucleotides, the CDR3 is TGTGCCAGCCCCGGAGGGTTCGAAAGCAATCAGCCCCAGCATTTT. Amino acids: CASPGGFESNQPQHF.